The 29 T cell receptor beta chains below all came from one sample that was sequenced in a study of CD8+CD57+ T cells in acquired aplastic anemia. The template used for profiling TCR beta VDJ and CDR3 was genomic DNA. In TCRdb, the reads were re-called with MiXCR into one record per CDR3 protein. The sample lists 200,000 to 250,000 distinct CDR3 sequences; roughly 55% were seen once. Sequenced material: sorted CD4+, CD8+, or CD8+CD57+ T cells (not recorded which) from PBMCs. These receptors all stem from a human donor in good health.

This clonotype was seen a few times. This chain connects TRBV2 to TRBJ1-6; 10 bases map to TRBD1. Trimming at V came to 7 bases and at J to 8 bases, leaving 2 bases not matched to a gene. Looked up from germline, CDR1 is SNHLY and CDR2 is FYNNEI. CDR3 length equals 13 residues. The CDR3 spells CASKGQGYSPLHF. The CDR3 DNA follows: TGTGCCAGCAAGGGACAGGGGTATTCACCCCTCCACTTT.

The chain carries TRBV10-3 and TRBJ1-1; the match to TRBD1 covers 9 bases. Germline assignment: CDR1 ENHRY and CDR2 SYGVKD. There are 15 residues in the CDR3. Trimming took 3 bases from V and 1 from J; bases not matched to a gene: 3. The CDR3: CAISETGQGNTEAFF. In nucleotides, the CDR3 is TGTGCCATCAGTGAAACGGGACAGGGGAACACTGAAGCTTTCTTT.

V usage is TRBV14 and J usage is TRBJ2-7, with D tentatively TRBD2 (5 bases). This CDR3 is built from 15 residues. The V and J ends lost 5 bases and 7 bases respectively, with 21 bases between them. Germline CDR1 and CDR2: SGHDN and FVKESK. CDR3 sequence: CASSLAPPSIGEQYF. CDR3 nucleotides: TGTGCCAGCAGCTTAGCGCCCCCTAGCATCGGTGAGCAGTACTTC. Based on the CDR3 plus reference TRBV14 and TRBJ2-7, the full variable domain is EAGVTQFPSHSVIEKGQTVTLRCDPISGHDNLYWYRRVMGKEIKFLLHFVKESKQDESGMPNNRFLAERTGGTYSTLKVQPAELEDSGVYFCASSLAPPSIGEQYFGPGTRLTVT.

This clonotype was seen ten or more times. The chain joins TRBV5-1 to TRBJ2-7, with D perhaps TRBD2 (6 bases). There are 15 residues in the CDR3. The germline V and J ends were trimmed by 0 bases and 5 bases, with 15 bases remaining between them. Germline V gene lookup returns CDR1 SGHRS and CDR2 YFSETQ. CDR3 region: CASSLAGLPSNEQYF. CDR3 DNA sequence: TGCGCCAGCAGCTTGGCAGGACTACCGTCGAACGAGCAGTACTTC.

This chain links TRBV7-2 with TRBJ1-2; D is perhaps TRBD1 (6 bases). The V end was cut by 4 bases, the J end by 4 bases, with 10 bases between. CDR1 and CDR2 from the germline V gene are SGHTA and FQGNSA. This CDR3 has 13 residues. This CDR3 reads CASSYGQSYGYTF. The DNA for the CDR3 is TGTGCCAGCAGCTACGGACAGAGCTATGGCTACACCTTC.

This chain links TRBV2 with TRBJ2-5; no clear D. CDR3 length equals 11 residues. Germline CDR1 is SNHLY and CDR2 is FYNNEI. Trimming took off 2 bases at V and 7 bases at J, with 5 bases between the two ends. The DNA of the CDR3 is TGTGCCAGCAGTGAAAGTGCGACCCAGTACTTC. It translates to CASSESATQYF.

This chain joins TRBV10-3 and TRBJ1-2; TRBD1 matches at 7 bases. Germline V lookup: CDR1 ENHRY, CDR2 SYGVKD. The CDR3 runs to 14 residues. V dropped 2 bases and J dropped 3; count of bases not matched to a gene: 3. The CDR3 bases are TGTGCCATCAGTGAGAGGGACAGAGACTATGGCTACACCTTC. Amino acids: CAISERDRDYGYTF.

Many counts were recorded for this clonotype. The V and J genes are TRBV9 and TRBJ1-1; no reliable D call. Germline CDR1 and CDR2: SGDLS and YYNGEE. The CDR3 runs 15 residues. V was shortened by 0 bases and J by 1 base, with 10 bases between the two germline ends. As DNA, the CDR3 is TGTGCCAGCAGCGTAGTAGCGGGCCAGAACACTGAAGCTTTCTTT. Its protein is CASSVVAGQNTEAFF. Full variable domain (rest looked up from reference TRBV9 and TRBJ1-1): DSGVTQTPKHLITATGQRVTLRCSPRSGDLSVYWYQQSLDQGLQFLIQYYNGEERAKGNILERFSAQQFPDLHSELNLSSLELGDSALYFCASSVVAGQNTEAFFGQGTRLTVV.

This clonotype turned up a few times. J is TRBJ2-1 and V is TRBV10-3; possibly TRBD1 or TRBD2 for D (6 bases each). In germline, CDR1 is ENHRY, CDR2 SYGVKD. The CDR3 covers 15 residues. With 5 bases removed from V and 2 bases from J, the gap between germline ends came to 13 bases. The CDR3 loop is CAISFGGATYNEQFF. CDR3 in DNA: TGTGCCATCAGTTTCGGGGGCGCGACCTACAATGAGCAGTTCTTC.

This clonotype was recorded at least ten times. The chain is built from TRBV7-9 and TRBJ1-5; 7 nucleotides agree with TRBD1. The CDR3 sequence is 16 residues long. Trimming took 5 bases from V and 3 from J; bases not matched to a gene: 10. The germline gives CDR1 SEHNR, CDR2 FQNEAQ (reference sequence). The chain's CDR3 is CASSHTGDRVNQPQHF. Written as DNA, the CDR3 is TGTGCCAGCAGCCACACGGGAGACAGGGTCAATCAGCCCCAGCATTTT.

This clonotype was counted ten times or more. Just one base apart from a much larger clone, this may be a read error. The rearrangement links TRBV24-1 to TRBJ1-1; D might be TRBD1 (5 bases). Trimming removed 2 bases from V and 6 bases from J, with 15 bases in between. This CDR3 spans 15 amino acids. Germline V gene lookup returns CDR1 KGHDR and CDR2 SFDVKD. CDR3 DNA: TGTGCCACCAGTGATTCCGGGACGGCTAACGCTGAAGCTTTCTTT. It encodes CATSDSGTANAEAFF.

This clonotype occurred a few times. This chain links TRBV2 with TRBJ1-2; maybe TRBD1 (6 bases). The germline V and J ends were trimmed by 0 bases and 5 bases, with 10 bases remaining between them. CDR3 length equals 14 residues. Germline loops: CDR1 SNHLY, CDR2 FYNNEI. The CDR3 sequence: CASSEATGGYGYTF. The CDR3 DNA sequence: TGTGCCAGCAGTGAAGCGACAGGAGGGTATGGCTACACCTTC.

V and J are TRBV2 and TRBJ2-7; D gene ambiguous. CDR3 size: 13 residues. The germline V gene has CDR1 SNHLY and CDR2 FYNNEI. The V end lost 8 bases, the J end lost 0 bases, and 11 bases lay between the germline ends. CDR3 region: CASLSASSYEQYF. The CDR3 nucleotides read TGTGCCAGCTTGTCTGCAAGCTCCTACGAGCAGTACTTC.

This clonotype was counted a few times. This rearrangement joins TRBV7-2 to TRBJ2-7; tentatively, D is TRBD1 or TRBD2 (5 bases each). Looked up from germline, CDR1 is SGHTA and CDR2 is FQGNSA. The CDR3 extends over 16 amino acids. The V gene lost 5 bases and the J gene lost 2 bases, with 19 bases spanning the gap. CDR3 in amino acids: CASSDHRDGRTYEQYF. The CDR3 DNA reads as TGTGCCAGCAGCGACCACCGGGACGGACGAACCTACGAGCAGTACTTC.

The chain links TRBV20-1 to TRBJ1-2; D ambiguous. V was clipped by 4 bases and J by 3 bases, with 12 bases between them. The CDR3 contains 13 residues. Germline V gives CDR1 DFQATT, CDR2 SNEGSKA (reference sequence). CDR3 sequence (DNA): TGCAGTGCTATACCGACTTCCGACTATGGCTACACCTTC. Protein product: CSAIPTSDYGYTF.

The V and J genes are TRBV14 and TRBJ1-4; D is perhaps TRBD1 (6 bases). Between the trimmed V and J ends, which lost 4 bases and 8 bases, there was a span of 17 bases. Germline V gene sequence: CDR1 SGHDN, CDR2 FVKESK. The CDR3 runs to 15 residues. The DNA for the CDR3 is TGTGCCAGCAGCCCCCTACAGGGTTTAGGCGAAAAACTGTTTTTT. It specifies CASSPLQGLGEKLFF.

This chain connects TRBV20-1 to TRBJ1-3, with D perhaps TRBD1 (6 bases). V lost 0 bases, J lost 8 bases, and 17 bases lay in between. The length of the CDR3 is 15 residues. Germline CDR1 and CDR2: DFQATT and SNEGSKA (reference sequence). The CDR3 is CSARDTGTSLDTIYF. CDR3 in DNA: TGCAGTGCTAGAGATACAGGGACGAGTCTCGACACCATATATTTT.

This clonotype was observed at least ten times. The rearrangement links TRBV5-5 to TRBJ2-2; no clear D. Germline CDR1 is SGHKS and CDR2 is YYEKEE (reference sequence). This CDR3 contains 13 residues. Trimming left V 4 bases short and J 7 bases short, with 11 bases between. The CDR3 bases are TGTGCCAGCAGCCAAAGGGATATCGGGGAGCTGTTTTTT. Translating gives CASSQRDIGELFF. The full variable domain, rest sourced from reference TRBV5-5 and TRBJ2-2, is DAGVTQSPTHLIKTRGQQVTLRCSPISGHKSVSWYQQVLGQGPQFIFQYYEKEERGRGNFPDRFSARQFPNYSSELNVNALLLGDSALYLCASSQRDIGELFFGEGSRLTVL.

The chain carries TRBV7-8 and TRBJ2-7, with TRBD2 identical over 7 bases. The CDR3 contains 16 residues. Germline V gene sequence: CDR1 SGHVS, CDR2 FQNEAQ. V lost 2 bases, J lost 3 bases, and 10 bases stayed unmatched. The CDR3 region has the DNA TGTGCCAGCAGCTTAAAACGTGCCGGGGGGAACTACGAGCAGTACTTC. Its translation is CASSLKRAGGNYEQYF.

The V and J genes are TRBV24-1 and TRBJ2-2, with TRBD1 matching over 7 bases. J gave up 3 bases and V 6 bases, and 15 bases lay outside the gene matches. The CDR3 length is 18 residues. The germline gives CDR1 KGHDR, CDR2 SFDVKD. The CDR3 protein is CATSTAGGSGKYTGELFF. The CDR3 DNA reads TGTGCCACCAGTACGGCAGGGGGTTCGGGAAAATACACCGGGGAGCTGTTTTTT.

This clonotype has a handful of counts. V usage is TRBV29-1 and J usage is TRBJ1-1; TRBD1 matches 7 bases. In germline, CDR1 is SQVTM, CDR2 ANQGSEA. V lost 6 bases and J lost 4; bases outside the gene matches: 8. The CDR3 runs 13 residues. Here the CDR3 reads CSVAGGMSTEAFF. The CDR3 DNA reads TGCAGCGTGGCAGGGGGGATGAGCACTGAAGCTTTCTTT. Using reference TRBV29-1 and TRBJ1-1 for the parts outside the CDR3, the full variable domain is SAVISQKPSRDICQRGTSLTIQCQVDSQVTMMFWYRQQPGQSLTLIATANQGSEATYESGFVIDKFPISRPNLTFSTLTVSNMSPEDSSIYLCSVAGGMSTEAFFGQGTRLTVV.

The chain employs TRBV2 and TRBJ2-7; TRBD1 matches 7 bases. After removal of 4 bases from V and 4 bases from J, the junction contained 4 bases not matched to a gene. Germline CDR1 and CDR2: SNHLY and FYNNEI. This CDR3 spans 13 amino acids. CDR3 sequence (DNA): TGTGCCAGCAGTGCGGGACAGCCATACGAGCAGTACTTC. Protein product: CASSAGQPYEQYF. Filled out from reference TRBV2 and TRBJ2-7, the complete variable domain reads EPEVTQTPSHQVTQMGQEVILRCVPISNHLYFYWYRQILGQKVEFLVSFYNNEISEKSEIFDDQFSVERPDGSNFTLKIRSTKLEDSAMYFCASSAGQPYEQYFGPGTRLTVT.

There are a few counts of this clonotype. The chain has TRBV7-2 and TRBJ2-7; 9 nucleotides match TRBD2. Losses at the gene ends were 1 base for V and 4 bases for J; bases not matched to a gene: 5. The CDR3 totals 15 residues. The germline CDR1 and CDR2 sequences are SGHTA and FQGNSA. CDR3 protein: CASSLDSGGLYEQYF. CDR3 bases: TGTGCCAGCAGCTTAGATAGCGGGGGACTTTACGAGCAGTACTTC.

The chain is built from TRBV20-1 and TRBJ1-6; maybe TRBD1 (5 bases). V was cut by 3 bases and J by 6 bases, with 18 bases left in between. CDR3 length: 16 residues. The germline V gene has CDR1 DFQATT and CDR2 SNEGSKA (reference sequence). CDR3 protein: CSASPGSGWANSPLHF. The CDR3, as DNA: TGCAGTGCTAGTCCAGGGTCGGGGTGGGCTAATTCACCCCTCCACTTT.

This chain connects TRBV19 to TRBJ1-2; 8 bases are shared with TRBD1. The CDR3 consists of 15 residues. The J segment lost 3 bases and the V segment lost 5 bases, leaving 8 bases of the junction unmatched. Germline CDR1 reads LNHDA; CDR2 reads SQIVND (reference sequence). The CDR3 DNA reads as TGTGCCAGTAGTGCGGGACCGGGACAGGACTATGGCTACACCTTC. This translates into CASSAGPGQDYGYTF.

J is TRBJ1-6 and V is TRBV9; D gene uncertain. Trimming took 0 bases from V and 9 from J, leaving 4 bases between them. The CDR3 extends over 12 amino acids. The V gene's germline CDR1 is SGDLS and CDR2 YYNGEE. CDR3 loop: CASSVGSSPLHF. The CDR3 coding sequence is TGTGCCAGCAGCGTAGGAAGTTCACCCCTCCACTTT.

In its sample, this clonotype was seen many times. The chain links TRBV9 to TRBJ1-5; tentative D call: TRBD1 (5 bases). Trimming took 7 bases from V and 0 from J, leaving 17 bases between them. Looked up from germline, CDR1 is SGDLS and CDR2 is YYNGEE. The CDR3 has 16 residues. This CDR3 is CASSRGGLNSNQPQHF. The CDR3 DNA is TGTGCCAGCTCTCGTGGGGGACTAAATAGCAATCAGCCCCAGCATTTT.

As regards this clonotype: A clone one base away is much larger, so this may be a read error. The chain recombines TRBV28 with TRBJ2-3; D may be TRBD1 (7 bases). Looked up from germline, CDR1 is MDHEN and CDR2 is SYDVKM. This CDR3 region has 11 residues. CDR3 DNA: TGTGCCAGCAGTTGGACAGGAACGGGGGATTTT. Translated, it gives CASSWTGTGDF.

The gene calls are TRBV7-6 and TRBJ2-7; D is unclear. This CDR3 is 14 amino acids long. Germline CDR1 reads SGHVS; CDR2 reads FNYEAQ. The ends were cut back, 8 bases at V and 2 bases at J, with 16 bases in the middle. The CDR3 bases are TGTGCCAGCTCCCCTACCTCCACGGCCTACGAGCAGTACTTC. Protein: CASSPTSTAYEQYF.